This entry features one T cell receptor (beta chain) sequence. Its target is unknown. This entry comes from a study of cytomegalovirus exposure and HLA in healthy donors. Study-level background: In a previous analysis, some 110 million unique TCR beta sequences were found from some 200 million T cells.

Study results and limitations: In a later analysis, CMV-associated beta chains were mostly HLA-associated, it appeared. Being productive about 87% or about 30% of the time was typical of most TCR beta V segments in an earlier analysis. The study flagged 150 to 200 TCR beta chains as cytomegalovirus-associated.

The CDR3 runs 19 residues. V lost 3 bases and J lost 0, with 18 bases in between. Germline V CDR1 and CDR2: SGHAT, FQNNGV. Researchers ran the PCR with 60 Vbeta and 13 Jbeta primers. Generated by immunoSEQ multiplex PCR, the TCRdb table keeps only in-frame clones and is missing some. The sample gives 150,000 to 200,000 clones, approximately 72% of which show up once; approximately 2.4% is in the top ten. The chain links TRBV11-2 to TRBJ1-6; possible D gene TRBD1, 5 bases. This receptor was obtained from a female donor in good health and CMV-seronegative. The sample taken for sequencing was PBMCs. The CDR3 nucleotides read TGTGCCAGCAGCTTTTCTTTTGGGGGGTCCAGCTCCTATAATTCACCCCTCCACTTT. Protein sequence: CASSFSFGGSSSYNSPLHF.